This T cell receptor (beta chain) was profiled in a study of cytomegalovirus exposure and HLA in healthy donors. Primers: 60 Vbeta forward and 13 Jbeta reverse. Profiling relied on immunoSEQ multiplex PCR, and the TCRdb table lists in-frame clones only, not all of them. The table records about 130,000 clones, more than 60% of them present only once. Study findings and constraints: The classifier reportedly diagnosed cytomegalovirus status with high sensitivity and specificity. In a later analysis, TCR beta V- and J-gene trimming showed a link to a missense DCLRE1C variant. V segments that were indistinguishable, TRBV6-2 and TRBV6-3 among them, were omitted from analysis.

This clone was observed a few times. Its antigen is not identified. The germline V gene has CDR1 LNHDA and CDR2 SQIVND (reference sequence). V lost 2 bases, J lost 0 bases, and 10 bases lay in between. The CDR3 is 15 amino acids. The material sequenced was PBMCs. The chain has TRBV19 and TRBJ1-1, with unresolved D. The receptor comes from a woman in her fifties or sixties in good health and CMV-seropositive. CDR3 sequence: CASSITGIMNTEAFF. The CDR3 DNA reads as TGTGCCAGTAGTATAACGGGGATAATGAACACTGAAGCTTTCTTT.